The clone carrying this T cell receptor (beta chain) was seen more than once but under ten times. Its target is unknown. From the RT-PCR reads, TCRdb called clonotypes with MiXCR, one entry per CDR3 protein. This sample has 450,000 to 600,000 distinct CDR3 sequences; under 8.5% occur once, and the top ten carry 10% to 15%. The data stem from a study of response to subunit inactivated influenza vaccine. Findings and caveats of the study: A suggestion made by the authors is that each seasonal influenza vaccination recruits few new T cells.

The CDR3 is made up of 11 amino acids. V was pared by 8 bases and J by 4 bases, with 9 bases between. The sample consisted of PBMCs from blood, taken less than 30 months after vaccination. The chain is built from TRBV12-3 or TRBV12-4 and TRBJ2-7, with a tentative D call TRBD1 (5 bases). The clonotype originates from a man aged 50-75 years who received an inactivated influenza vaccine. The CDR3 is CASQGEYEQYF. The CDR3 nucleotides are TGTGCCAGCCAAGGGGAATACGAGCAGTACTTC.